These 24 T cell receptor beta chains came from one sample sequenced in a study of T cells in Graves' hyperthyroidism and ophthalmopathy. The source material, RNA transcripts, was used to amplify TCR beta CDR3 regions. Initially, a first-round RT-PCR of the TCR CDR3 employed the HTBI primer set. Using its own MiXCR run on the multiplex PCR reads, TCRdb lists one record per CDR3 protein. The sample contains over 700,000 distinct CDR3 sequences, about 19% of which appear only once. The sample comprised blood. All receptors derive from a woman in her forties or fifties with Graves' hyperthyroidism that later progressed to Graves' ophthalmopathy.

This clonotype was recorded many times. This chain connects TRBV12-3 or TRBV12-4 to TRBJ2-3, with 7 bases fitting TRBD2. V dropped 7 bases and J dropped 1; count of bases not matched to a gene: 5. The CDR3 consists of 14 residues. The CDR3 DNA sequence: TGTGCCAGCACCCGCGGGGGAGGCACAGATACGCAGTATTTT. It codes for CASTRGGGTDTQYF.

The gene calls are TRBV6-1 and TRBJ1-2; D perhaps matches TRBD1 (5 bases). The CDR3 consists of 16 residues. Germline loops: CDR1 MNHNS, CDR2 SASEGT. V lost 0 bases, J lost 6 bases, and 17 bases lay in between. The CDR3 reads CASSEAFEVGVNGYTF. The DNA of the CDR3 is TGTGCCAGCAGTGAAGCCTTCGAGGTGGGGGTAAATGGCTACACCTTC.

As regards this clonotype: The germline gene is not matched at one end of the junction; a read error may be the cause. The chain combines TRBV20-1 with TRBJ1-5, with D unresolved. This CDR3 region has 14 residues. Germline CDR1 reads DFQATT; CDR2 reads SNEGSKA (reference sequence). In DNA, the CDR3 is TGCAGTGCAAGAGGACGGAATAGCAATCAGCCCCAGCATTTT. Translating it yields CSARGRNSNQPQHF.

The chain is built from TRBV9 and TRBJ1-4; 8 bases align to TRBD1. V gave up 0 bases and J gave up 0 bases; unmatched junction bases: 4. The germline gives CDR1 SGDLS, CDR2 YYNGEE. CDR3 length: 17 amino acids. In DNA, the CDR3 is TGTGCCAGCAGCGTAGCATCACAGGGGGCAACTAATGAAAAACTGTTTTTT. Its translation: CASSVASQGATNEKLFF.

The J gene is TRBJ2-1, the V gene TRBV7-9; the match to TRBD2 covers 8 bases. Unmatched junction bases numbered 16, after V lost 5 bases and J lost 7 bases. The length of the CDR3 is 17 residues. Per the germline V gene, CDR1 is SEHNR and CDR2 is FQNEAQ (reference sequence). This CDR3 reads CASSRHPGGGAGNEQFF. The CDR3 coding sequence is TGTGCCAGCAGCCGACACCCGGGGGGGGGGGCCGGTAATGAGCAGTTCTTC.

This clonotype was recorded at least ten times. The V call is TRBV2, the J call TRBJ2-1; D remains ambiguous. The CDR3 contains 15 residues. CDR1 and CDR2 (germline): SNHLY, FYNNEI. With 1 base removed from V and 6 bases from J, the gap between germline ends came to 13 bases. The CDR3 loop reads CASSEERAIRNEQFF. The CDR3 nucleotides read TGTGCCAGCAGTGAAGAACGGGCAATCCGCAATGAGCAGTTCTTC. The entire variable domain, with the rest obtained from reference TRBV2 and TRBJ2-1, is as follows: EPEVTQTPSHQVTQMGQEVILRCVPISNHLYFYWYRQILGQKVEFLVSFYNNEISEKSEIFDDQFSVERPDGSNFTLKIRSTKLEDSAMYFCASSEERAIRNEQFFGPGTRLTVL.

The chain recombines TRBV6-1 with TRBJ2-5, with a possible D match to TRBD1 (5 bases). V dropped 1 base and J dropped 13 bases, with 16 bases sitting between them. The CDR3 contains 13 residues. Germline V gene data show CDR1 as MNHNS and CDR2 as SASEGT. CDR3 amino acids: CASSEEGSGWGYF. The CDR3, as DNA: TGTGCCAGCAGTGAAGAGGGGTCAGGGTGGGGGTACTTC.

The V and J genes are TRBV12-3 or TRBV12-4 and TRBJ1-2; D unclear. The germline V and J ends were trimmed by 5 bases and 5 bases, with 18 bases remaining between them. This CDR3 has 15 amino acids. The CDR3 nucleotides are TGTGCCAGCAGTCCAGGAGACCTTCGCGGTTATGGCTACACCTTC. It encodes CASSPGDLRGYGYTF.

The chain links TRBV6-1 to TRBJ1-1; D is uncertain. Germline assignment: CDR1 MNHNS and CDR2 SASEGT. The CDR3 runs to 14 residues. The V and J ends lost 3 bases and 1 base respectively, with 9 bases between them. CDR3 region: CASSDFHPNTEAFF. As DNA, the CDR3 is TGTGCCAGCAGTGATTTCCACCCGAACACTGAAGCTTTCTTT.

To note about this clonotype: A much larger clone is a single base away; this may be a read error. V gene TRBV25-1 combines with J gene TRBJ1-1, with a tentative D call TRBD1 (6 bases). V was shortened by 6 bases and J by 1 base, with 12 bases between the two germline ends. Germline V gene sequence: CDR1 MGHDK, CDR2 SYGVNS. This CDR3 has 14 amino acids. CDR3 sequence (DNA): TGTGCCAGCAGCCAAACGGACAGGAACACTGAAGCTTTCTTT. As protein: CASSQTDRNTEAFF.

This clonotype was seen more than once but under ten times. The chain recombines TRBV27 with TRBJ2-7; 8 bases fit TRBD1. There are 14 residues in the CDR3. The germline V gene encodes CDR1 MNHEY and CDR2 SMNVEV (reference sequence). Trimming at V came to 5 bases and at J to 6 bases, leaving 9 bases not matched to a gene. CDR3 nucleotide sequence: TGTGCCAGCAGTCCGGACAGGGCTCTGATCGAGCAGTACTTC. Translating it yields CASSPDRALIEQYF.

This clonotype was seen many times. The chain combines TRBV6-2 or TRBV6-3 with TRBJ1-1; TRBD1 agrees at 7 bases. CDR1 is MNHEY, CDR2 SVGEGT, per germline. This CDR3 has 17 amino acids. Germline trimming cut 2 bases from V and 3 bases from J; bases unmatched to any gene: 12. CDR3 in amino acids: CASSYRSRQGVDTEAFF. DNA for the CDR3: TGTGCCAGCAGTTACCGAAGTAGACAGGGAGTGGACACTGAAGCTTTCTTT.

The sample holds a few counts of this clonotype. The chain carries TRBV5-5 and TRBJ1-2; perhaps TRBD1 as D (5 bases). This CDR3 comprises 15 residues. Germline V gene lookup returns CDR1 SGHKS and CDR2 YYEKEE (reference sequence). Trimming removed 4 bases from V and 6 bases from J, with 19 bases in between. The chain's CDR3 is CASSPPRPGVDGYTF. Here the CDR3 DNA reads TGTGCCAGCAGCCCACCCAGGCCGGGGGTGGATGGCTACACCTTC.

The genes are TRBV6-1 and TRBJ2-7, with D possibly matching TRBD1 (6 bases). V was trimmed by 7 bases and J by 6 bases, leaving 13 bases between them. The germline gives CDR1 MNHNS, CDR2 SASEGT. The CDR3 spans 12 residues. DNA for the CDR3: TGTGCCAGCACTAAAACACAGGGCGAGCAGTACTTC. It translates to CASTKTQGEQYF.

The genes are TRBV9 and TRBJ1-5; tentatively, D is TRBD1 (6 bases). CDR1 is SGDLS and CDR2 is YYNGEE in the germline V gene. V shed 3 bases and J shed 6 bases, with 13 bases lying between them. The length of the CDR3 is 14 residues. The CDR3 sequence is CASSAGAPGQPQHF. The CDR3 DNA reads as TGTGCCAGCAGCGCAGGGGCCCCGGGTCAGCCCCAGCATTTT.

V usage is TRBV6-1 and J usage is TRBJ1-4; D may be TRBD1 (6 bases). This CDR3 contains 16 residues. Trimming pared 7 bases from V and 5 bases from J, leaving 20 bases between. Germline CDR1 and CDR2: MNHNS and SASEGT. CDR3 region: CASIGSRTAQNEKLFF. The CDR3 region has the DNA TGTGCCAGCATTGGGTCGCGGACAGCTCAAAATGAAAAACTGTTTTTT.

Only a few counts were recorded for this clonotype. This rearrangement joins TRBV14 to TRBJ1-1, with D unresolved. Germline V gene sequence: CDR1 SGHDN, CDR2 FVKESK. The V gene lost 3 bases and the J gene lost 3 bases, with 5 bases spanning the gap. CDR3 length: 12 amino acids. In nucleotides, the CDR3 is TGTGCCAGCAGCCACAGTTACACTGAAGCTTTCTTT. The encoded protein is CASSHSYTEAFF.

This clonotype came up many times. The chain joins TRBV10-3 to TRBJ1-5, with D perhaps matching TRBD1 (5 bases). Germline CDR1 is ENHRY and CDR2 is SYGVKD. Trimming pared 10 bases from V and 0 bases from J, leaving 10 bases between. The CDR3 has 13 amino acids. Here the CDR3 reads CATRGVSNQPQHF. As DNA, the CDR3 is TGTGCCACCCGGGGGGTTAGCAATCAGCCCCAGCATTTT.

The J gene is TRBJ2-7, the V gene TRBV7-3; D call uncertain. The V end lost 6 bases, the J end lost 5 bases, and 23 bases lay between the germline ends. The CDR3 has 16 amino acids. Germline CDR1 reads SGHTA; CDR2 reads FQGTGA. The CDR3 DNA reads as TGTGCCAGCAGTAGCTTAACTTGGGAATGTGCGGACGAGCAGTACTTC. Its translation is CASSSLTWECADEQYF.

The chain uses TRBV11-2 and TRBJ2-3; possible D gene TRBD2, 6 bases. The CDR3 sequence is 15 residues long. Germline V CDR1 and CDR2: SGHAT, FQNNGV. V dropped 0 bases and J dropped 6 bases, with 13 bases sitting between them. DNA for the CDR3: TGTGCCAGCAGCTTAGATGGGGGGTTTGGGGATACGCAGTATTTT. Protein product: CASSLDGGFGDTQYF.

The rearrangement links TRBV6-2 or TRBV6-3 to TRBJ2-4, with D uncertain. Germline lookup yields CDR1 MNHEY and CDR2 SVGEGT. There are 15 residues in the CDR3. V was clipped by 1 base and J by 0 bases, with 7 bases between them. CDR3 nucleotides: TGTGCCAGCAGTTACTTGGCCCTAGCCAAAAACATTCAGTACTTC. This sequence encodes CASSYLALAKNIQYF.

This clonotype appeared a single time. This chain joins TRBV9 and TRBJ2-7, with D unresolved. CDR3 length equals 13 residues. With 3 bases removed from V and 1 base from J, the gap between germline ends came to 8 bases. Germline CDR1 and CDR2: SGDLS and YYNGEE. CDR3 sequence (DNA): TGTGCCAGCAGCGATGGTCGATCCTACGAGCAGTACTTC. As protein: CASSDGRSYEQYF.

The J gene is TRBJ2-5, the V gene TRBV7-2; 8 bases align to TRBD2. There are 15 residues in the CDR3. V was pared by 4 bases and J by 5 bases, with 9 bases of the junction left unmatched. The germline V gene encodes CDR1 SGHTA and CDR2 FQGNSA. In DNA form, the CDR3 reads TGTGCCAGCAGCTCTTTAGCGGGGAGGGAGGAGACCCAGTACTTC. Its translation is CASSSLAGREETQYF.

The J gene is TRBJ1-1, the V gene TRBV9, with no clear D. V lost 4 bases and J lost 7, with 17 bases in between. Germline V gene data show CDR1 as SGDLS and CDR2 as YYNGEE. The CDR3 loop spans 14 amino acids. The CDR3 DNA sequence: TGTGCCAGCAGCCCGACCGGAGATGGATTTGAAGCTTTCTTT. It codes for CASSPTGDGFEAFF.